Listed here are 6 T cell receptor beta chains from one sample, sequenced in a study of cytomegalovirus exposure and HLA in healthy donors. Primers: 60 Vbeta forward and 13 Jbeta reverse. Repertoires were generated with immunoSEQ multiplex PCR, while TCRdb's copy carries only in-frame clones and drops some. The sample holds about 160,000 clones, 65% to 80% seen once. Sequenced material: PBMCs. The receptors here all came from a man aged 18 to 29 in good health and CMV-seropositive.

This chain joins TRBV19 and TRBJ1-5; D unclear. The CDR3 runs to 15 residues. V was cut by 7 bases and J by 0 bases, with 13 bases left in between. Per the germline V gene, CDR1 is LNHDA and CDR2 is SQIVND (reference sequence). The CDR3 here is CASIPDGNSNQPQHF. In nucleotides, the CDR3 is TGTGCCAGTATCCCCGACGGGAATAGCAATCAGCCCCAGCATTTT.

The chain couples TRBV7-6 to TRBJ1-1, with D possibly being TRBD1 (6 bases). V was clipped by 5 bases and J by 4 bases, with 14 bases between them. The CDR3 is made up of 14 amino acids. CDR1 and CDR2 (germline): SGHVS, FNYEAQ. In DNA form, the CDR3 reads TGTGCCAGCAGCCTACAGGGAATCGGCACTGAAGCTTTCTTT. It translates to CASSLQGIGTEAFF.

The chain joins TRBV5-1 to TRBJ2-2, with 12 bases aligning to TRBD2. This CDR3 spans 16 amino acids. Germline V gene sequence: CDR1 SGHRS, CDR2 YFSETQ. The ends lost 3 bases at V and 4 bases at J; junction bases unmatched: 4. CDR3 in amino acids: CASSSGLAGGTGELFF. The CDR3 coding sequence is TGCGCCAGCAGCTCGGGACTAGCGGGCGGCACCGGGGAGCTGTTTTTT.

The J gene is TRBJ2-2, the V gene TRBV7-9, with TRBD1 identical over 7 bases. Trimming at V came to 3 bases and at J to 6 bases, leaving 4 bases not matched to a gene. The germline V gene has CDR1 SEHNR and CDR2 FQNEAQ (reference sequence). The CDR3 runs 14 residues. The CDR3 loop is CASSFDRVPGELFF. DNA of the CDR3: TGTGCCAGCAGCTTCGACAGGGTCCCCGGGGAGCTGTTTTTT. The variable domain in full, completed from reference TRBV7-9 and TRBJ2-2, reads DTGVSQNPRHKITKRGQNVTFRCDPISEHNRLYWYRQTLGQGPEFLTYFQNEAQLEKSRLLSDRFSAERPKGSFSTLEIQRTEQGDSAMYLCASSFDRVPGELFFGEGSRLTVL.

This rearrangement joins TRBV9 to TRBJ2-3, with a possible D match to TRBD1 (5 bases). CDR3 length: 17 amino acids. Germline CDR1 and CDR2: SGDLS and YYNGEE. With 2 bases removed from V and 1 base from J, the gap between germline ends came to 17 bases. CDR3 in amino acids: CASSVTTTGRGTDTQYF. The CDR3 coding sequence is TGTGCCAGCAGCGTTACAACCACAGGCAGGGGCACAGATACGCAGTATTTT.

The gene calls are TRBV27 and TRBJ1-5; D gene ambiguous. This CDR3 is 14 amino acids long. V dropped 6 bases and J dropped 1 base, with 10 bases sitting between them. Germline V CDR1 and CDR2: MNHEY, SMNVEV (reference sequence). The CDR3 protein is CASRSVLSNQPQHF. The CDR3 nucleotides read TGTGCCAGCAGGAGCGTTCTAAGCAATCAGCCCCAGCATTTT.